The text below deals with one T cell receptor (beta chain). Germline V gene lookup returns CDR1 KGHSH and CDR2 LQKENI. The CDR3 runs 14 residues. The junction had 2 bases not matched to a gene; V was cut back by 3 bases and J by 1 base. The data belong to a study of blood T cell repertoires in COVID-19. As for the study in general: The cDNA or gDNA used as material had been derived from T cells, B-cell-depleted T cells, or PBMCs.

TCRdb's copy holds only in-frame clones and misses some; the assay was immunoSEQ multiplex PCR. This table has over 200,000 clones, approximately 85% appearing once. The V call is TRBV18, the J call TRBJ1-1; 7 bases fit TRBD1. The receptor comes from a woman between 45 and 65 years old with active or convalescent COVID-19. Input material: peripheral blood. For the CDR3, the DNA is TGTGCCAGCTCACCCCAGGGGGAGAACACTGAAGCTTTCTTT. Its translation: CASSPQGENTEAFF.